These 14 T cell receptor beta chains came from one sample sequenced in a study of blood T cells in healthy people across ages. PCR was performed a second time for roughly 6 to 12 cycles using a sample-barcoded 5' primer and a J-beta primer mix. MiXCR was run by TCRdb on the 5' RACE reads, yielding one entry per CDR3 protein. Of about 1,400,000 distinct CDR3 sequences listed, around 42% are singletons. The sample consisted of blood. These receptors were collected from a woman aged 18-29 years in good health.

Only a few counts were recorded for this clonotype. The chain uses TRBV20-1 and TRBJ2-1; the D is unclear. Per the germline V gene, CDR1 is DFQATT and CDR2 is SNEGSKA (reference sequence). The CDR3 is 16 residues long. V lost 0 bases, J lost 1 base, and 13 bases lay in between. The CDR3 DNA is TGCAGTGCTAGAGATGTGGCGCAAGGGTCCTACAATGAGCAGTTCTTC. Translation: CSARDVAQGSYNEQFF.

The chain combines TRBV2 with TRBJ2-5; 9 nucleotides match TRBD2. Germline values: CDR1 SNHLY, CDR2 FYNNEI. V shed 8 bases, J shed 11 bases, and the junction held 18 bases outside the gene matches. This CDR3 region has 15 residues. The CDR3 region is CASGPGLAAANEQYF. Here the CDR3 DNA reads TGTGCCAGCGGGCCGGGACTAGCTGCCGCCAATGAGCAGTACTTC.

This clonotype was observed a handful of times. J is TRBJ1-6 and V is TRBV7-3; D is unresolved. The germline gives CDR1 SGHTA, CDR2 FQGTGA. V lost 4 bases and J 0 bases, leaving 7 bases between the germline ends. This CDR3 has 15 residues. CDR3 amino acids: CASSSSGSYNSPLHF. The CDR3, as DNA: TGTGCCAGCAGCTCCTCCGGCTCCTATAATTCACCCCTCCACTTT.

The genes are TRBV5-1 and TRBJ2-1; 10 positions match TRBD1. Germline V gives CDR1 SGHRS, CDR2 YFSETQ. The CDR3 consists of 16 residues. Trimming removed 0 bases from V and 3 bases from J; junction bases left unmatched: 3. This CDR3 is CASSLADRGVYNEQFF. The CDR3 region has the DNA TGCGCCAGCAGCTTGGCGGACAGGGGGGTCTACAATGAGCAGTTCTTC.

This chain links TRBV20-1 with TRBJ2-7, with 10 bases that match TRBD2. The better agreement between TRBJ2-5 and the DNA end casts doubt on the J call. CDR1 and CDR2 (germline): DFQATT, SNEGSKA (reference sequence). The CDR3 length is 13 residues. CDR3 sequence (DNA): TGCAGTGCTAGACTAGCGGGGGTTGAGACCCAGTACTTC. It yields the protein CSARLAGVETQYF.

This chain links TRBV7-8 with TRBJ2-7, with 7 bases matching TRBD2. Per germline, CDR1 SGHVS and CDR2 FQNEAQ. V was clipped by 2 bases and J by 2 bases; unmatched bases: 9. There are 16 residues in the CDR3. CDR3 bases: TGTGCCAGCAGCTTATGGGGGGGAACTAGCGCCTACGAGCAGTACTTC. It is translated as CASSLWGGTSAYEQYF.

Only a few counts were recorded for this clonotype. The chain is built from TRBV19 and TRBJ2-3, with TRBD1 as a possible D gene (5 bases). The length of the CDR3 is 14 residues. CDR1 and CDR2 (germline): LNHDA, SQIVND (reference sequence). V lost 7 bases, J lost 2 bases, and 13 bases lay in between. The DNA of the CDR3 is TGTGCCAGTAATCTGGGCAGGGACACAGATACGCAGTATTTT. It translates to CASNLGRDTDTQYF. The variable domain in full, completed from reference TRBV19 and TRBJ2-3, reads DGGITQSPKYLFRKEGQNVTLSCEQNLNHDAMYWYRQDPGQGLRLIYYSQIVNDFQKGDIAEGYSVSREKKESFPLTVTSAQKNPTAFYLCASNLGRDTDTQYFGPGTRLTVL.

The CDR3 loop is CSARVAHFLDSYNEQYF. CDR3 sequence (DNA): TGCAGTGCTAGAGTGGCCCATTTCCTCGATTCCTACAATGAGCAGTACTTC. This chain connects TRBV20-1 to TRBJ2-5; D ambiguous. The V end was cut by 1 base, the J end by 11 bases, with 29 bases between. Germline V gives CDR1 DFQATT, CDR2 SNEGSKA (reference sequence). The CDR3 sequence is 17 residues long.

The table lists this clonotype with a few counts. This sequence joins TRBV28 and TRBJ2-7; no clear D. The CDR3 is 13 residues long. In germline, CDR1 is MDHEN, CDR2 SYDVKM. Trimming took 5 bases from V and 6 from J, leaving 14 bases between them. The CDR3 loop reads CASSVPKRSEQYF. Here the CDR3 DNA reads TGTGCCAGCAGTGTACCAAAGCGTTCCGAGCAGTACTTC.

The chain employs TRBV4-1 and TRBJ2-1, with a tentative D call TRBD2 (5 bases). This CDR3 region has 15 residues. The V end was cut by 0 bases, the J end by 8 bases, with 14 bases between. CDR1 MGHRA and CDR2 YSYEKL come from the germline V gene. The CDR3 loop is CASSQERGSIHEQFF. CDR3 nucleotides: TGCGCCAGCAGCCAAGAACGGGGTAGTATCCATGAGCAGTTCTTC.

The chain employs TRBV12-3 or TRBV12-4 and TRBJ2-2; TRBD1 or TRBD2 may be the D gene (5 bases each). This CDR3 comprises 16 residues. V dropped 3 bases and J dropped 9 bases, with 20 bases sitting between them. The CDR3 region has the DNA TGTGCCAGCAGTTTTGGGGGAGTTACACTCCACCGGGAGCTGTTTTTT. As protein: CASSFGGVTLHRELFF.

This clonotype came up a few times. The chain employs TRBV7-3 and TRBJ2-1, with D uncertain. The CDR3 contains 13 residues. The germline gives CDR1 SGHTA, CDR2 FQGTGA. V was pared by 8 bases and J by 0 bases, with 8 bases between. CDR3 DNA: TGTGCCAGCGCCCGGAACTCCTACAATGAGCAGTTCTTC. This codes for CASARNSYNEQFF.

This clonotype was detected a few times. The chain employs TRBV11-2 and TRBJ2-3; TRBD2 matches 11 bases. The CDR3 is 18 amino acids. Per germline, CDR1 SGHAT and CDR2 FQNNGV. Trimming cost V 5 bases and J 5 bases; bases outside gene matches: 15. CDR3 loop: CASSPGPPSGRMGDTQYF. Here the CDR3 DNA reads TGTGCCAGCAGCCCCGGCCCACCTAGCGGGAGGATGGGAGATACGCAGTATTTT.

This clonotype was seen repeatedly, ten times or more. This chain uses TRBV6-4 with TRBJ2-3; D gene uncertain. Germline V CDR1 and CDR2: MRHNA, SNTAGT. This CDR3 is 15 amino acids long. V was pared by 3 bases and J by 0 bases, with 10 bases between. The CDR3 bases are TGTGCCAGCAGTGAGGGTCCTTGGAGCACAGATACGCAGTATTTT. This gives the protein CASSEGPWSTDTQYF.